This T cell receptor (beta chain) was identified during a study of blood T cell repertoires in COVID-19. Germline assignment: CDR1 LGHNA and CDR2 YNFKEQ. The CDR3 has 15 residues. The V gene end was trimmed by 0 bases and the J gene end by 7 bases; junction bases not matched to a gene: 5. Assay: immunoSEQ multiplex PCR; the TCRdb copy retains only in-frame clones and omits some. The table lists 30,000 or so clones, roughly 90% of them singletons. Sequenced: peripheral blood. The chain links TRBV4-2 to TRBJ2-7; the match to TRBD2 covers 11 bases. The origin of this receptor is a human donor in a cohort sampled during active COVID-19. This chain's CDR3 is CASSQDIVAGGEQYF. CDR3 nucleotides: TGTGCCAGCAGCCAAGATATAGTAGCGGGGGGGGAGCAGTACTTC.